This T cell receptor (beta chain) was found in a study of blood T cell repertoires in COVID-19. Looking at the study overall: The United States, Italy and Spain provided the acute and convalescent COVID-19 samples. T cells, B-cell-depleted T cells, or PBMCs supplied cDNA or gDNA.

As handled by the study authors: Counts of nucleated cells, estimated from reference gene primer amplification, were obtained. Measured with immunoSEQ multiplex PCR; TCRdb has only the in-frame clones, and not every one. The D gene and trimming were derived from the DNA, and the V and J assignments and clone size from that table. The data hold over 250,000 clones, with about nine tenths observed a single time. This CDR3 is 13 amino acids long. V was shortened by 7 bases and J by 5 bases, with 15 bases between the two germline ends. Sequenced: peripheral blood. This chain connects TRBV12-3 or TRBV12-4 to TRBJ2-7, with a possible D match to TRBD2 (6 bases). This receptor was taken from a man aged 50-60 years with acute or convalescent COVID-19. CDR3 coding DNA: TGTGCCAGCACCCCCCGGCGGGGCGACGAGCAGTACTTC. It specifies CASTPRRGDEQYF.